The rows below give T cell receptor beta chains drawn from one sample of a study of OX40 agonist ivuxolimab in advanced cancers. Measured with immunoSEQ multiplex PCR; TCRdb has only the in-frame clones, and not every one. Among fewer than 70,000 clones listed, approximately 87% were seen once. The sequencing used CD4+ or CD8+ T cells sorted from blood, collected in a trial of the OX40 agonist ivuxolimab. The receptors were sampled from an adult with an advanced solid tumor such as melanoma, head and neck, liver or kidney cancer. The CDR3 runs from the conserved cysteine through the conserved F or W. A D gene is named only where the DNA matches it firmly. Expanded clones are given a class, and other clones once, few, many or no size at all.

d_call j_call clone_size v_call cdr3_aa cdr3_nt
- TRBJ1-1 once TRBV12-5 CASGLRGGPNTEAFF TGTGCTAGTGGTTTGCGGGGGGGACCGAACACTGAAGCTTTCTTT
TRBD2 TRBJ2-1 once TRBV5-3 CASQERLAGHNEQFF TGTGCCAGCCAAGAGAGACTAGCGGGCCACAATGAGCAGTTCTTC
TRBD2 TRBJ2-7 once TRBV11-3 CASSSSGTSEQYF TGTGCCAGCAGCTCCTCCGGGACTAGTGAGCAGTACTTC
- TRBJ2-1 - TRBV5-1 CASSFSGGGSEQFF TGCGCCAGCAGCTTCAGCGGAGGGGGGAGTGAGCAGTTCTTC
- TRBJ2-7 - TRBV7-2 CASSLEGWGGSSYEQYF TGTGCCAGCAGCTTAGAAGGATGGGGCGGGTCATCCTACGAGCAGTACTTC
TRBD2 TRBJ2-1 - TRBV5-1 CASSSSGRAFNEQFF TGCGCCAGCAGCTCTAGCGGGAGGGCCTTCAATGAGCAGTTCTTC
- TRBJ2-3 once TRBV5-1 CASSLLRLTPDTQYF TGCGCCAGCAGCTTGTTGAGACTCACCCCAGATACGCAGTATTTT
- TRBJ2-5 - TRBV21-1 CASSKRSQDLQETQYF TGTGCCAGCAGCAAACGTAGCCAGGATCTACAAGAGACCCAGTACTTC
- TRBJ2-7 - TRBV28 CASRANHGAGFYEQYF TGTGCCAGCAGAGCAAACCACGGGGCAGGGTTCTACGAGCAGTACTTC
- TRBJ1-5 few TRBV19 CASNEDRGGNQPQHF TGTGCCAGTAACGAGGACCGAGGAGGGAATCAGCCCCAGCATTTT
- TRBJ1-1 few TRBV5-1 CASSPVRNTEAFF TGCGCCAGCAGCCCAGTCAGGAACACTGAAGCTTTCTTT
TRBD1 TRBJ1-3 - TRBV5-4 CASSRQGGGNTIYF TGTGCCAGCAGCCGACAGGGGGGTGGAAACACCATATATTTT
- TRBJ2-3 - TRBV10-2 CASSGLLDTQYF TGCGCCAGCAGTGGACTGTTAGATACGCAGTATTTT
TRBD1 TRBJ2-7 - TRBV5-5 CASSWSPTGTHEQYF TGTGCCAGCAGCTGGTCCCCGACAGGGACCCACGAGCAGTACTTC
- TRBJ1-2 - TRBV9 CASSPRGGTYTF TGTGCCAGCAGCCCGCGGGGGGGGACCTACACCTTC
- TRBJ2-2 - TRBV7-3 CASSRAYTGELFF TGTGCCAGCAGTCGGGCCTACACCGGGGAGCTGTTTTTT
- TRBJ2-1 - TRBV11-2 CASSLIRGPSSYNEQFF TGTGCCAGCAGCTTAATACGCGGGCCTTCTTCCTACAATGAGCAGTTCTTC
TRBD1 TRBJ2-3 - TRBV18 CASSPPFRGYTDTQYF TGTGCCAGCTCACCACCGTTCAGGGGGTACACAGATACGCAGTATTTT
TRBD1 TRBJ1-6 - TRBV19 CASPGQNNSPLHF TGTGCCAGCCCGGGACAGAATAATTCACCCCTCCACTTT
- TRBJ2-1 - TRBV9 CASSLAGLNEQFF TGTGCCAGCAGCCTGGCGGGGCTCAATGAGCAGTTCTTC
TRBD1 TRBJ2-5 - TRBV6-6 CASSYSQGEQYF TGTGCCAGCAGTTACTCACAGGGGGAGCAGTACTTC
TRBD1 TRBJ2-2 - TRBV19 CASKAGQGETGELFF TGTGCCAGTAAGGCGGGACAGGGAGAAACCGGGGAGCTGTTTTTT
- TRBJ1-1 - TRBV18 CASSAGTADTEAFF TGTGCCAGCTCAGCCGGGACGGCCGACACTGAAGCTTTCTTT
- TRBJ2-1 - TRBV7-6 CASSLVGYEQFF TGTGCCAGCAGCTTAGTGGGTTATGAGCAGTTCTTC
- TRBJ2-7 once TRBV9 CASSEEGGAYEQYF TGTGCCAGCAGCGAGGAGGGGGGAGCCTACGAGCAGTACTTC
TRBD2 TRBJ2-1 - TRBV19 CASSMVSGGPYGYNEQFF TGTGCCAGTAGTATGGTTAGCGGGGGGCCCTATGGATACAATGAGCAGTTCTTC
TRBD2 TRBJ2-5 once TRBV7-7 CASSLGWLAGEETQYF TGTGCTAGCAGCTTAGGGTGGCTAGCGGGAGAGGAGACCCAGTACTTC
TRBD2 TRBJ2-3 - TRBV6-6 CASSPSGGAITDTQYF TGTGCCAGCAGTCCCAGCGGGGGGGCCATAACAGATACGCAGTATTTT
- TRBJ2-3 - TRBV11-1 CASSLGYLDTQYF TGTGCCAGCAGCCTCGGGTATTTGGATACGCAGTATTTT
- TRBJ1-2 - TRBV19 CASTIADRLYGYTF TGTGCCAGTACCATAGCGGACAGACTATATGGCTACACCTTC
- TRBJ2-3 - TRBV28 CASRREPDTQYF TGTGCCAGCAGGAGGGAACCAGATACGCAGTATTTT
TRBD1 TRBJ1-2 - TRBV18 CASSPAQGRLAYGYTF TGTGCCAGCTCACCGGCACAGGGGCGGTTAGCCTATGGCTACACCTTC
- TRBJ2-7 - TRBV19 CASREQGHSYEQYF TGTGCCAGTAGGGAACAGGGACATTCCTACGAGCAGTACTTC
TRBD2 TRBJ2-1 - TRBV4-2 CASSQVWEGHNEQFF TGTGCCAGCAGCCAAGTGTGGGAGGGCCACAATGAGCAGTTCTTC
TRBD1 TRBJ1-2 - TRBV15 CATSSDGQGGGYTF TGTGCCACCAGCAGCGACGGACAGGGCGGCGGCTACACCTTC
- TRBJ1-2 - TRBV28 CASSYGGLVPYRGYTF TGTGCCAGCAGTTATGGGGGGTTGGTTCCCTATAGAGGCTACACCTTC
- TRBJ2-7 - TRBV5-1 CASSPGTVLGEQYF TGCGCCAGCAGCCCTGGGACGGTCTTGGGCGAGCAGTACTTC
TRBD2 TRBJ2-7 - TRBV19 CASSIHGGGTYEQYF TGTGCCAGTAGTATTCACGGCGGGGGGACCTACGAGCAGTACTTC
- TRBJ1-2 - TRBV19 CASSIGGTYGYTF TGTGCCAGTAGTATAGGTGGGACCTATGGCTACACCTTC
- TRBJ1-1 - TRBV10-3 CAISVQITNTEAFF TGTGCCATCAGTGTACAGATAACGAACACTGAAGCTTTCTTT
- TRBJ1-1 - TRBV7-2 CASSLGIGDTEAFF TGTGCCAGCAGCTTAGGGATAGGGGACACTGAAGCTTTCTTT
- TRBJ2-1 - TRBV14 CASSQVAEQFF TGTGCCAGCAGCCAAGTGGCTGAGCAGTTCTTC
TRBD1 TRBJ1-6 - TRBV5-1 CASSLLSGGDSPLHF TGCGCCAGCAGCTTGTTGTCAGGGGGGGACTCACCCCTCCACTTT
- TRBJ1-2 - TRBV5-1 CASSIQGGWMGYTF TGCGCCAGCAGCATACAGGGTGGATGGATGGGCTACACCTTC
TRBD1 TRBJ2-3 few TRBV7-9 CASSQGVTTDTQYF TGTGCCAGCAGCCAGGGGGTTACCACAGATACGCAGTATTTT
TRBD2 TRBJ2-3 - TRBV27 CASSLTSGRLTDTQYF TGTGCCAGCAGTCTCACTAGCGGGAGGCTCACAGATACGCAGTATTTT
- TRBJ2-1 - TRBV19 CASSADPRRSNEQFF TGTGCCAGTAGTGCGGACCCCCGCCGGAGCAATGAGCAGTTCTTC
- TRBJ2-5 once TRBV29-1 CSSRGTEGETQYF TGCAGCTCTAGGGGGACCGAGGGGGAGACCCAGTACTTC